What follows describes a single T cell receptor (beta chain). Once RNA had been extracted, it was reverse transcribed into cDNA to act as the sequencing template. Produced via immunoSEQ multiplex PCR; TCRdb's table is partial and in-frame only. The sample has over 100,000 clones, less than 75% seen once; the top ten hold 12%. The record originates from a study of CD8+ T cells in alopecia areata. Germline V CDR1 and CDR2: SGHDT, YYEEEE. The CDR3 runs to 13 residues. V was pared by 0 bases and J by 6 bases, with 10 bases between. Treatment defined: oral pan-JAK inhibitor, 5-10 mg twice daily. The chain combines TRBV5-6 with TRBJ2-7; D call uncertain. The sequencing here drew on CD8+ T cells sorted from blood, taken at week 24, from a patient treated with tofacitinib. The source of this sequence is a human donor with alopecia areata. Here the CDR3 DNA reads TGTGCCAGCAGCTTGGAGATTGGTGGCGAGCAGTACTTC. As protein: CASSLEIGGEQYF.